The 17 T cell receptor beta chains below all came from one sample that was sequenced in a study of T cells after yellow fever vaccination. TCRdb called the 5' RACE reads again in MiXCR, with one record for every CDR3 protein. Among hundreds of thousands of distinct CDR3 sequences listed, 9% to 15% were seen once. Specimen: PBMCs, collected on the day of the yellow fever booster vaccination. The receptors stem from a man aged 25 to 45 who received the YFV17D yellow fever vaccine.

The sample holds a few counts of this clonotype. The chain is built from TRBV25-1 and TRBJ2-1; D is unclear. Germline V lookup: CDR1 MGHDK, CDR2 SYGVNS. V was trimmed by 3 bases and J by 1 base, leaving 7 bases between them. The CDR3 length is 14 residues. CDR3 residues: CASSDPESYNEQFF. CDR3 nucleotides: TGTGCCAGCAGTGACCCGGAGTCCTACAATGAGCAGTTCTTC.

This clonotype has ten or more counts. This chain uses TRBV7-6 with TRBJ1-6; a possible D gene is TRBD1 (5 bases). Trimming shortened V by 2 bases and J by 7 bases, and 12 bases separated the two germline ends. The CDR3 is 15 residues long. CDR1 and CDR2 from the germline V gene are SGHVS and FNYEAQ. CDR3 residues: CASSLRGGGNSPLHF. The CDR3 DNA reads as TGTGCCAGCAGCTTACGTGGGGGGGGAAATTCACCCCTCCACTTT.

This clonotype was observed a few times. CDR3 region: CSAGSSERGEQFF. CDR3 DNA sequence: TGCAGTGCTGGGTCCTCCGAGCGGGGTGAGCAGTTCTTC. The chain links TRBV20-1 to TRBJ2-1; TRBD2 aligns across 7 bases. The CDR3 spans 13 residues. Unmatched junction bases numbered 10, after V lost 5 bases and J lost 9 bases. Germline CDR1 and CDR2: DFQATT and SNEGSKA (reference sequence).

This clonotype was counted between two and nine times. The junction and the germline gene differ at one end; a read error may be behind it. The rearrangement joins TRBV7-7 to TRBJ2-7; 14 bases fit TRBD2. There are 17 residues in the CDR3. Germline-derived CDR1 and CDR2 are SSHAT and FNYEAQ (reference sequence). The CDR3 bases are TGTGCTAGCAGCCGGGAGGGGACTAGCGGGAGTTTCTACGAGCAGTACTTC. Its translation: CASSREGTSGSFYEQYF.

The J gene is TRBJ2-1, the V gene TRBV13; no reliable D call. Per the germline V gene, CDR1 is PRHDT and CDR2 is FYEKMQ (reference sequence). The length of the CDR3 is 17 residues. The V gene lost 5 bases and the J gene lost 0 bases, with 17 bases spanning the gap. The CDR3 DNA reads TGTGCCAGCAGCCGATACGTAGTTCAAAGCTCCTACAATGAGCAGTTCTTC. Amino acid sequence: CASSRYVVQSSYNEQFF.

The chain carries TRBV9 and TRBJ1-5; D unclear. Germline V gene data show CDR1 as SGDLS and CDR2 as YYNGEE. CDR3 length: 16 residues. V lost 2 bases and J 0 bases, leaving 12 bases between the germline ends. CDR3 sequence: CASSVTHLGSNQPQHF. The CDR3 DNA reads as TGTGCCAGCAGCGTTACCCACCTTGGTAGCAATCAGCCCCAGCATTTT. Full variable domain (missing parts from reference TRBV9 and TRBJ1-5): DSGVTQTPKHLITATGQRVTLRCSPRSGDLSVYWYQQSLDQGLQFLIQYYNGEERAKGNILERFSAQQFPDLHSELNLSSLELGDSALYFCASSVTHLGSNQPQHFGDGTRLSIL.

The rearrangement links TRBV19 to TRBJ1-6; 9 bases agree with TRBD1. The CDR3 totals 13 residues. V gave up 10 bases and J gave up 9 bases; unmatched junction bases: 7. Germline lookup yields CDR1 LNHDA and CDR2 SQIVND (reference sequence). As DNA, the CDR3 is TGTGCCACACGGACAGGGGTAGGTTCACCCCTCCACTTT. Its protein product is CATRTGVGSPLHF.

The chain has TRBV5-1 and TRBJ2-3; 9 bases line up with TRBD1. The ends lost 7 bases at V and 5 bases at J; junction bases unmatched: 11. Germline CDR1 is SGHRS and CDR2 is YFSETQ. This CDR3 region has 15 residues. The CDR3 is CASGSSTGGKDTQYF. DNA for the CDR3: TGCGCCAGCGGATCTTCGACAGGGGGGAAAGATACGCAGTATTTT.

This clonotype was counted only a few times. This chain uses TRBV6-6 with TRBJ2-7; a possible D gene is TRBD2 (6 bases). Germline lookup yields CDR1 MNHNY and CDR2 SVGAGI (reference sequence). The CDR3 runs to 12 residues. With 6 bases removed from V and 3 bases from J, the gap between germline ends came to 9 bases. The CDR3 loop reads CASRLDYYEQYF. CDR3 sequence (DNA): TGTGCCAGCAGATTGGACTACTACGAGCAGTACTTC.

The chain uses TRBV7-8 and TRBJ1-1; a weak D match, TRBD1 (5 bases). The ends were cut back, 6 bases at V and 4 bases at J, with 18 bases in the middle. This CDR3 has 15 residues. The germline V gene has CDR1 SGHVS and CDR2 FQNEAQ. CDR3 nucleotide sequence: TGTGCCAGCAGATTGCAAGGGGCGGAGGGCACTGAAGCTTTCTTT. This gives the protein CASRLQGAEGTEAFF.

The CDR3 DNA reads as TGTGCCAGCAGTGAATTTAGGACAGGCCCTGCCTCTGGAAACACCATATATTTT. Its protein product is CASSEFRTGPASGNTIYF. The chain joins TRBV25-1 to TRBJ1-3; 7 positions agree with TRBD1. Germline assignment: CDR1 MGHDK and CDR2 SYGVNS. The ends lost 1 base at V and 0 bases at J; junction bases unmatched: 9. CDR3 length: 18 amino acids.

This chain joins TRBV18 and TRBJ2-1; a weak D match, TRBD2 (5 bases). Trimming pared 3 bases from V and 5 bases from J, leaving 8 bases between. Germline V gene lookup returns CDR1 KGHSH and CDR2 LQKENI. The CDR3 is 13 amino acids. CDR3 DNA: TGTGCCAGCTCACCGAGGGTAGACAATGAGCAGTTCTTC. Encoded protein: CASSPRVDNEQFF. Full variable domain (missing parts from reference TRBV18 and TRBJ2-1): NAGVMQNPRHLVRRRGQEARLRCSPMKGHSHVYWYRQLPEEGLKFMVYLQKENIIDESGMPKERFSAEFPKEGPSILRIQQVVRGDSAAYFCASSPRVDNEQFFGPGTRLTVL.

The V and J genes are TRBV4-1 and TRBJ2-3; D is uncertain. The CDR3 runs 16 residues. CDR1 is MGHRA, CDR2 YSYEKL, per germline. V was cut by 4 bases and J by 1 base, with 15 bases left in between. CDR3 sequence: CASSRTEIWGTDTQYF. The CDR3 DNA is TGCGCCAGCAGCCGCACCGAGATCTGGGGCACAGATACGCAGTATTTT.

Ten or more counts support this clonotype. V is TRBV11-2 and J is TRBJ2-7; 8 bases align to TRBD2. The ends lost 5 bases at V and 2 bases at J; junction bases unmatched: 11. The CDR3 runs 16 residues. Looked up from germline, CDR1 is SGHAT and CDR2 is FQNNGV. Here the CDR3 reads CASSPKLAGNTYEQYF. The CDR3, as DNA: TGTGCCAGCAGCCCGAAGCTAGCGGGTAATACCTACGAGCAGTACTTC.

This clonotype was observed many times. The rearrangement joins TRBV9 to TRBJ2-5, with 9 nucleotides matching TRBD2. With V trimmed by 0 bases and J by 4 bases, 4 bases remained unmatched. CDR1 and CDR2 from the germline V gene are SGDLS and YYNGEE. The CDR3 extends over 15 amino acids. CDR3: CASSVGSGRRETQYF. The CDR3 DNA follows: TGTGCCAGCAGCGTAGGTAGCGGGAGAAGAGAGACCCAGTACTTC.

There are a few counts of this clonotype. This chain connects TRBV4-3 to TRBJ2-3; maybe TRBD1 (5 bases). The V and J ends lost 2 bases and 4 bases respectively, with 13 bases between them. The CDR3 contains 15 residues. The germline gives CDR1 LGHNA, CDR2 YSLEER. This CDR3 reads CASSQRGSRADTQYF. In DNA form, the CDR3 reads TGCGCCAGCAGCCAAAGGGGCTCGCGAGCAGATACGCAGTATTTT.

J is TRBJ1-1 and V is TRBV20-1; no clear D gene. Germline CDR1 DFQATT, CDR2 SNEGSKA (reference sequence). The CDR3 is 12 amino acids. Trimming removed 3 bases from V and 5 bases from J, with 10 bases in between. The DNA for the CDR3 is TGCAGTGCTAGTTCGGGGAGGACTGAAGCTTTCTTT. Its protein product is CSASSGRTEAFF.